The 30 T cell receptor beta chains below all came from one sample that was sequenced in a study of blood T cells in healthy people across ages. Sample-barcoded 5' priming and a J-beta primer mix drove a second PCR of roughly 6 to 12 cycles. From the 5' RACE reads, TCRdb called clonotypes with MiXCR, one entry per CDR3 protein. The sample shows about 1.5 million distinct CDR3 sequences, approximately 39% of them seen only once. The material sequenced was blood. These TCRs come from a woman younger than 35 in good health.

This clonotype has just a few counts. The V call is TRBV28, the J call TRBJ2-7; TRBD1 is a possible D gene (5 bases). Per the germline V gene, CDR1 is MDHEN and CDR2 is SYDVKM. V lost 8 bases and J 0 bases, leaving 8 bases between the germline ends. CDR3 length equals 12 residues. The CDR3 loop reads CASGDSSYEQYF. The CDR3 nucleotides read TGTGCCAGCGGAGACAGCTCCTACGAGCAGTACTTC.

The rearrangement uses TRBV25-1 and TRBJ2-1, with a possible D match to TRBD1 (6 bases). The CDR3 consists of 15 residues. Germline CDR1 and CDR2: MGHDK and SYGVNS. Trimming shortened V by 2 bases and J by 9 bases, and 17 bases separated the two germline ends. The CDR3 nucleotides are TGTGCCAGCAGTGAAGATAGAGGGGGTATTAGTGAGCAGTTCTTC. As protein: CASSEDRGGISEQFF.

The chain carries TRBV11-2 and TRBJ2-5; D call uncertain. Germline CDR1 and CDR2: SGHAT and FQNNGV. This CDR3 has 14 amino acids. The germline V and J ends were trimmed by 1 base and 5 bases, with 11 bases remaining between them. CDR3 sequence (DNA): TGTGCCAGCAGCTTAGGGTCCCTCGATGAGACCCAGTACTTC. Protein sequence: CASSLGSLDETQYF.

This clonotype was observed a handful of times. The V call is TRBV6-2 or TRBV6-3, the J call TRBJ2-7; no firm D call. The CDR3 length is 13 residues. Trimming cost V 5 bases and J 6 bases, with 14 bases left between them. Germline V gene sequence: CDR1 MNHEY, CDR2 SVGEGT. The CDR3 nucleotides read TGTGCCAGCAGTCCCCCTTTGGGTGGCGAGCAGTACTTC. Protein product: CASSPPLGGEQYF.

The chain joins TRBV28 to TRBJ2-5, with 11 bases aligning to TRBD1. Germline V gene lookup returns CDR1 MDHEN and CDR2 SYDVKM. V trimming: 2 bases; J trimming: 11 bases; junction bases outside the gene matches: 10. This CDR3 has 15 residues. The DNA of the CDR3 is TGTGCCAGCAGTTTAATAGGCGGACAGGGGGCTGAGCAGTACTTC. Protein product: CASSLIGGQGAEQYF. Supplemented by reference TRBV28 and TRBJ2-5, the full variable domain reads DVKVTQSSRYLVKRTGEKVFLECVQDMDHENMFWYRQDPGLGLRLIYFSYDVKMKEKGDIPEGYSVSREKKERFSLILESASTNQTSMYLCASSLIGGQGAEQYFGPGTRLLVL.

The chain employs TRBV28 and TRBJ2-1, with 11 bases aligning to TRBD2. The DNA matches TRBJ2-7 better at its end, which makes the J call doubtful. Germline CDR1 MDHEN, CDR2 SYDVKM. This CDR3 comprises 15 residues. The CDR3 sequence is CASSTTSGGYNEQYF. CDR3 coding DNA: TGTGCCAGCAGTACCACTAGCGGGGGCTACAATGAGCAGTACTTC.

This clonotype has more than one count but fewer than ten. The chain employs TRBV11-2 and TRBJ2-4; TRBD1 is a possible D gene (6 bases). The DNA end is more similar to TRBJ2-7, so the J call may be wrong. Germline lookup yields CDR1 SGHAT and CDR2 FQNNGV. The CDR3 totals 15 residues. The CDR3 protein is CASSTSRDIAYEQYF. In nucleotides, the CDR3 is TGTGCCAGCAGCACCTCCCGGGACATAGCCTACGAGCAGTACTTC.

The chain has TRBV7-2 and TRBJ1-2; D unresolved. This CDR3 has 15 amino acids. Germline CDR1 is SGHTA and CDR2 is FQGNSA. V lost 1 base and J lost 5, with 14 bases in between. CDR3 region: CASSLVGSLRYGYTF. The CDR3 region has the DNA TGTGCCAGCAGCTTAGTAGGGAGCCTAAGATATGGCTACACCTTC. The complete variable domain, with remaining parts taken from reference TRBV7-2 and TRBJ1-2, reads GAGVSQSPSNKVTEKGKDVELRCDPISGHTALYWYRQSLGQGLEFLIYFQGNSAPDKSGLPSDRFSAERTGGSVSTLTIQRTQQEDSAVYLCASSLVGSLRYGYTFGSGTRLTVV.

This clonotype was found a few times. The chain carries TRBV4-3 and TRBJ2-5; 7 bases line up with TRBD2. J gave up 7 bases and V 4 bases, and 12 bases lay outside the gene matches. Germline lookup yields CDR1 LGHNA and CDR2 YSLEER. The CDR3 contains 15 residues. Here the CDR3 reads CASSLHLAAGGTQYF. The CDR3 region has the DNA TGCGCCAGCAGCCTACACCTAGCGGCCGGGGGGACCCAGTACTTC.

CDR3 protein: CSALGQGQVYEQYF. The CDR3 DNA follows: TGCAGTGCCCTAGGACAGGGCCAGGTGTACGAGCAGTACTTC. The chain has TRBV20-1 and TRBJ2-7; 8 bases are a match to TRBD1. This CDR3 spans 14 amino acids. Germline loops: CDR1 DFQATT, CDR2 SNEGSKA (reference sequence). Trimming removed 6 bases from V and 4 bases from J; junction bases left unmatched: 11.

The table lists this clonotype with a few counts. This chain joins TRBV20-1 and TRBJ2-3; the D is unclear. Germline V CDR1 and CDR2: DFQATT, SNEGSKA (reference sequence). V lost 4 bases to trimming and J lost 4 bases, with 18 bases between them. The CDR3 has 15 amino acids. The CDR3 is CSAILPGVGSDTQYF. The CDR3 DNA sequence: TGCAGTGCTATACTACCTGGGGTAGGGTCAGATACGCAGTATTTT.

V and J are TRBV20-1 and TRBJ2-1; 8 bases are a match to TRBD1. The DNA end is more similar to TRBJ2-7, so the J call may be wrong. Germline CDR1 reads DFQATT; CDR2 reads SNEGSKA (reference sequence). The CDR3 spans 17 residues. CDR3 region: CSARDGRDRSSYNEQYF. The DNA for the CDR3 is TGCAGTGCTAGAGATGGGCGGGACAGGAGCTCCTACAATGAGCAGTACTTC.

The CDR3 protein is CSARGGDGGGVRETQFF. As DNA, the CDR3 is TGCAGTGCTAGAGGCGGAGATGGCGGGGGTGTCAGAGAGACCCAGTTCTTC. The genes are TRBV20-1 and TRBJ2-1, with 7 bases aligning to TRBD2. The CDR3 spans 17 residues. Trimming removed 1 base from V and 13 bases from J; junction bases left unmatched: 22. Germline V gene lookup returns CDR1 DFQATT and CDR2 SNEGSKA (reference sequence).

The chain recombines TRBV7-2 with TRBJ2-1; D not certain. From germline, CDR1 is SGHTA and CDR2 FQGNSA. This CDR3 is 14 amino acids long. The V end lost 2 bases, the J end lost 9 bases, and 14 bases lay between the germline ends. DNA for the CDR3: TGTGCCAGCAGCTTAAAGACCTCCACTGCTGAGCAGTTCTTC. Protein product: CASSLKTSTAEQFF.

The chain has TRBV4-1 and TRBJ2-1; no clear D gene. V lost 6 bases, J lost 11 bases, and 11 bases lay in between. The CDR3 runs to 11 residues. Per germline, CDR1 MGHRA and CDR2 YSYEKL. The CDR3 sequence is CASSQTRQQFF. The CDR3 DNA is TGCGCCAGCAGTCAGACTCGACAGCAGTTCTTC.

V and J are TRBV7-9 and TRBJ2-5; no clear D gene. This CDR3 comprises 14 residues. V dropped 5 bases and J dropped 6 bases, with 16 bases sitting between them. Germline V gives CDR1 SEHNR, CDR2 FQNEAQ (reference sequence). The DNA of the CDR3 is TGTGCCAGCAGCCAAAATCTGGATCTCAAGACCCAGTACTTC. Translated: CASSQNLDLKTQYF.

The chain joins TRBV7-2 to TRBJ2-1; TRBD2 matches 11 bases. The CDR3 is made up of 13 amino acids. Trimming removed 5 bases from V and 14 bases from J; junction bases left unmatched: 8. Germline CDR1 and CDR2: SGHTA and FQGNSA. CDR3 in amino acids: CASSPLIAGGEFF. The CDR3 DNA reads TGTGCCAGCAGCCCATTGATAGCGGGAGGGGAGTTCTTC. Variable domain in full (rest from reference TRBV7-2 and TRBJ2-1): GAGVSQSPSNKVTEKGKDVELRCDPISGHTALYWYRQSLGQGLEFLIYFQGNSAPDKSGLPSDRFSAERTGGSVSTLTIQRTQQEDSAVYLCASSPLIAGGEFFGPGTRLTVL.

This clonotype showed up just a few times. The chain combines TRBV4-3 with TRBJ2-3; 12 nucleotides agree with TRBD2. The V segment lost 3 bases and the J segment 5 bases; nucleotides outside the gene matches: 6. This CDR3 comprises 16 residues. CDR1 is LGHNA and CDR2 is YSLEER in the germline V gene. The CDR3 spells CASSQLLAGGRDTQYF. CDR3 in DNA: TGCGCCAGCAGCCAGCTGCTAGCGGGGGGGAGAGATACGCAGTATTTT.

Notes on this clonotype: An end of the junction differs from the germline gene, which may be a read error. The CDR3 coding sequence is TGTGCCGGCAGCCGAGATGAAGAGTACCAAGAGACCCAGTACTTC. Translated, it gives CAGSRDEEYQETQYF. The chain employs TRBV9 and TRBJ2-5; D gene unclear. This CDR3 region has 15 residues. From germline, CDR1 is SGDLS and CDR2 YYNGEE.

The chain has TRBV5-1 and TRBJ2-7; D is uncertain. The V end was cut by 0 bases, the J end by 5 bases, with 12 bases between. The CDR3 spans 14 residues. The germline V gene has CDR1 SGHRS and CDR2 YFSETQ. CDR3 nucleotides: TGCGCCAGCAGCTTGGCCCCACCTACGGACGAGCAGTACTTC. Translating it yields CASSLAPPTDEQYF.

There are a few counts of this clonotype. V gene TRBV20-1 combines with J gene TRBJ1-5; D unresolved. Trimming left V 3 bases short and J 1 base short, with 10 bases between. CDR1 is DFQATT, CDR2 SNEGSKA, per germline (reference sequence). This CDR3 is built from 14 residues. CDR3 protein: CSARAGSSNQPQHF. The CDR3 DNA follows: TGCAGTGCTAGGGCGGGGTCGAGCAATCAGCCCCAGCATTTT.

Ten or more counts support this clonotype. This sequence joins TRBV2 and TRBJ2-7; D uncertain. This CDR3 comprises 12 residues. V was pared by 4 bases and J by 4 bases, with 8 bases between. CDR1 is SNHLY, CDR2 FYNNEI, per germline. In DNA form, the CDR3 reads TGTGCCAGCAGTGGTGGAACTTACGAGCAGTACTTC. It specifies CASSGGTYEQYF.

This CDR3 is CASSDPSVNYGYTF. As DNA, the CDR3 is TGTGCCAGCAGTGACCCCAGCGTTAACTATGGCTACACCTTC. V is TRBV25-1 and J is TRBJ1-2; D unclear. Trimming stripped 3 bases from V and 1 base from J, with 9 bases between. This CDR3 has 14 amino acids. Germline assignment: CDR1 MGHDK and CDR2 SYGVNS.

The chain is built from TRBV6-4 and TRBJ1-1, with D hard to call. V lost 4 bases and J 1 base, leaving 7 bases between the germline ends. CDR1 is MRHNA and CDR2 is SNTAGT in the germline V gene. This CDR3 region has 13 residues. DNA for the CDR3: TGTGCCAGCAGTGCCGAATGGAACACTGAAGCTTTCTTT. Translation: CASSAEWNTEAFF.

The rearrangement links TRBV21-1 to TRBJ2-4; the table names TRBD1, a call not compared with the DNA. TRBV21-1 represents a pseudogene. The CDR3 has 13 amino acids. CDR3 sequence: CASRMGRENIQYF. CDR3 DNA: TGTGCCAGCAGAATGGGAAGGGAAAACATTCAGTACTTC.

This clonotype was detected only a few times. V and J are TRBV10-3 and TRBJ1-2; the D gene is possibly TRBD1 (5 bases). CDR3 length equals 11 residues. Trimming took 6 bases from V and 8 from J, leaving 10 bases between them. Germline V gene data show CDR1 as ENHRY and CDR2 as SYGVKD. The DNA for the CDR3 is TGTGCCATCAGGGGGGGAAGGGGCTACACCTTC. Its protein is CAIRGGRGYTF.

This clonotype came up many times. The chain joins TRBV6-2 or TRBV6-3 to TRBJ2-7; TRBD2 aligns across 10 bases. This CDR3 has 15 residues. Germline V gene sequence: CDR1 MNHEY, CDR2 SVGEGT. V gave up 0 bases and J gave up 3 bases; unmatched junction bases: 2. The CDR3 nucleotides are TGTGCCAGCAGTTACTCGGCTAGCGGGAGCTACGAGCAGTACTTC. Protein: CASSYSASGSYEQYF.

This clonotype was observed a handful of times. The chain combines TRBV10-3 with TRBJ2-1, with 11 bases that match TRBD1. The V gene's germline CDR1 is ENHRY and CDR2 SYGVKD. This CDR3 contains 14 residues. V was pared by 6 bases and J by 8 bases, with 6 bases of the junction left unmatched. The CDR3 nucleotides are TGTGCCATCAGCACCGGGACAGGGGGTTATGAGCAGTTCTTC. Translating it yields CAISTGTGGYEQFF.

The V and J genes are TRBV28 and TRBJ1-5; unclear D gene. The CDR3 is 15 residues long. V was clipped by 6 bases and J by 1 base, with 13 bases between them. The V gene's germline CDR1 is MDHEN and CDR2 SYDVKM. The CDR3: CASRPFQWSNQPQHF. DNA for the CDR3: TGTGCCAGCAGGCCCTTTCAGTGGAGCAATCAGCCCCAGCATTTT.

The sample holds a few counts of this clonotype. The rearrangement joins TRBV30 to TRBJ2-7; TRBD2 aligns across 7 bases. Unmatched junction bases numbered 10, after V lost 3 bases and J lost 2 bases. The CDR3 is 15 residues long. Germline CDR1 reads GTSNPN; CDR2 reads SVGIG (reference sequence). CDR3 sequence reads: CAWRTGGSRPYEQYF. The CDR3 DNA is TGTGCCTGGAGAACTGGCGGGAGTCGGCCCTACGAGCAGTACTTC.